This is a list of T cell receptor beta chains from one sample in a study of tumor-infiltrating lymphocytes in localized non-small cell lung cancer. Using immunoSEQ multiplex PCR, the repertoire was profiled, and TCRdb retains in-frame clones only, with some absent. This table holds 25,000 to 30,000 clones, roughly 88% found once. Sequencing was done on a sample of lung tumor tissue. The source is a human donor with non-small cell lung cancer. CDR3s include the opening cysteine and the closing phenylalanine or tryptophan. D genes are given only for firm matches. Size is stated for part of the rows, as once, few or many counts, or as a class when the clone is expanded.

V	size	D	J	DNA	CDR3
TRBV4-1	once	-	TRBJ2-5	TGCGCCAGCAGCCAAGATTTTGGCGGGTACCAAGAGACCCAGTACTTC	CASSQDFGGYQETQYF
TRBV9	-	-	TRBJ2-6	TGTGCCAGCAGCCCCGGGACATCACACTCTGGGGCCAACGTCCTGACTTTC	CASSPGTSHSGANVLTF
TRBV9	-	TRBD2	TRBJ2-7	TGTGCCAGCAGCGTAGGAGCGGGGGGCCAGGTGGAGCAGTACTTC	CASSVGAGGQVEQYF
TRBV5-1	once	-	TRBJ1-6	TGCGCCAGCAGCTTGGCCAGACAGGCACCCCTCCACTTT	CASSLARQAPLHF
TRBV4-1	-	TRBD2	TRBJ2-1	TGCGCCAGCAGCGGCTCTCTAGCGGGGGGGCTGAGCTCCTACAATGAGCAGTTCTTC	CASSGSLAGGLSSYNEQFF
TRBV7-9	-	-	TRBJ1-4	TGTGCCAGCAGCTCGGGACCTGTTGGCGAAAAACTGTTTTTT	CASSSGPVGEKLFF
TRBV7-2	once	-	TRBJ2-4	TGTGCCAGCAGCTTAGCGCAGGCCAAAAACATTCAGTACTTC	CASSLAQAKNIQYF
TRBV6-6	-	-	TRBJ1-5	TGTGCCATTTCGGGCCCAGGGGACTATCAGCCCCAGCATTTT	CAISGPGDYQPQHF
TRBV27	-	TRBD1	TRBJ2-7	TGTGCCAGCAGTTCGACAGGGAACCCCTACGAGCAGTACTTC	CASSSTGNPYEQYF
TRBV5-1	-	-	TRBJ1-1	TGCGCCAGCAGCCAGACACTGGGGGACACTGAAGCTTTCTTT	CASSQTLGDTEAFF
TRBV6-5	-	TRBD2	TRBJ2-1	TGTGCCACCCGGGGGGATCTTAACAATGAGCAGTTCTTC	CATRGDLNNEQFF
TRBV7-9	once	-	TRBJ2-5	TGTGCCAGCAGCGTCCACCAAGAGACCCAGTACTTC	CASSVHQETQYF
TRBV5-1	-	TRBD2	TRBJ2-3	TGCGCCAGCAGCCCCTACCCGGGACTAGCGGGCACAGATACGCAGTATTTT	CASSPYPGLAGTDTQYF
TRBV4-2	-	-	TRBJ1-1	TGTGCCAGCAGCCGGGAAAAGGCGAACACTGAAGCTTTCTTT	CASSREKANTEAFF
TRBV10-3	-	TRBD1	TRBJ2-7	TGTGCCATCAGGGAATCGACAGGGACGTATGAGTCGCAGTACTTC	CAIRESTGTYESQYF